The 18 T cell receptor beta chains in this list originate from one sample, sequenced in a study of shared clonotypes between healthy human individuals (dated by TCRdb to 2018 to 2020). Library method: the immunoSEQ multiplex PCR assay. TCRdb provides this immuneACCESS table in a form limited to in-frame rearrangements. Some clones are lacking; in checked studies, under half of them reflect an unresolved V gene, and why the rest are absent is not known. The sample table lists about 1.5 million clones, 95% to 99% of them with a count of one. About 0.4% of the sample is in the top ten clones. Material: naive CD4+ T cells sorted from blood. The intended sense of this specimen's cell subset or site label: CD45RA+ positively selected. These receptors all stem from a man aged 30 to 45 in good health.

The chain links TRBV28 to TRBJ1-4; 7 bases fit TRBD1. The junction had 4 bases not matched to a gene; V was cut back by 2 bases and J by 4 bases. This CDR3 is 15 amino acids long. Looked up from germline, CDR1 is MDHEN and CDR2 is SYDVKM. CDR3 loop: CASSLKGQRNEKLFF. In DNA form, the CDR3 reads TGTGCCAGCAGTTTAAAGGGACAGCGTAATGAAAAACTGTTTTTT.

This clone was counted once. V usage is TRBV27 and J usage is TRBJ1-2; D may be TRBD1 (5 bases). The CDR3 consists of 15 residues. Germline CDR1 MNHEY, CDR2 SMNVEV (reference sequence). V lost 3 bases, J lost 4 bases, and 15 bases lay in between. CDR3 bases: TGTGCCAGCAGTTTGTCCCAGGGTAATGTCTATGGCTACACCTTC. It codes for CASSLSQGNVYGYTF.

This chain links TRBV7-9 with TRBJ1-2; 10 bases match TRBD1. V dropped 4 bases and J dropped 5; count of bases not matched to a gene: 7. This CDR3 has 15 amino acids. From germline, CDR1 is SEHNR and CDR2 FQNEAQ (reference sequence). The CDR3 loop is CASSSSGQGFYGYTF. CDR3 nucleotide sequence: TGTGCCAGCAGCTCCTCGGGACAGGGGTTTTATGGCTACACCTTC. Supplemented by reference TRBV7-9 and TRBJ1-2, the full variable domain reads DTGVSQNPRHKITKRGQNVTFRCDPISEHNRLYWYRQTLGQGPEFLTYFQNEAQLEKSRLLSDRFSAERPKGSFSTLEIQRTEQGDSAMYLCASSSSGQGFYGYTFGSGTRLTVV.

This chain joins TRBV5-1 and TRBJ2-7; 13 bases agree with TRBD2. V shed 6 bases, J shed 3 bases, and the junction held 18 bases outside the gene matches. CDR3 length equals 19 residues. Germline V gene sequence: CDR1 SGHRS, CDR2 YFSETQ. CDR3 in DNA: TGCGCCAGCACCCACAGGGAGCGACTAGCGGGAGGCCAGGACTACGAGCAGTACTTC. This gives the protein CASTHRERLAGGQDYEQYF.

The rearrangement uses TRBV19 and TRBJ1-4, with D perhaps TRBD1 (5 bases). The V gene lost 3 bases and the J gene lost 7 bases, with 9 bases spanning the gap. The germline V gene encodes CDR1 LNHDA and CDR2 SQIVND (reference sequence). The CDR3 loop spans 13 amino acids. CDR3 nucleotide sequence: TGTGCCAGTAGTATTTCGACAGTTGAAAAACTGTTTTTT. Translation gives CASSISTVEKLFF.

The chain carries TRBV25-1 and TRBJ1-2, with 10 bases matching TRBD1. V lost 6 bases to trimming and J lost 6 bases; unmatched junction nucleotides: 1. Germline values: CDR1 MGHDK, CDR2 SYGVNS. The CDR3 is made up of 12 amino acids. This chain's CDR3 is CASRGTGDGYTF. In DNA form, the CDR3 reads TGTGCCAGCAGGGGGACAGGGGATGGCTACACCTTC.

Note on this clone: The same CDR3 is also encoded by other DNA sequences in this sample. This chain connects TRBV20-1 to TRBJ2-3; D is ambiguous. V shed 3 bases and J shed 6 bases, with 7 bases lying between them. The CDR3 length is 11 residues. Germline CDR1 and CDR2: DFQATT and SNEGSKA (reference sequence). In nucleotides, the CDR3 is TGCAGTGCTAGGGTTGCGGATACGCAGTATTTT. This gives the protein CSARVADTQYF.

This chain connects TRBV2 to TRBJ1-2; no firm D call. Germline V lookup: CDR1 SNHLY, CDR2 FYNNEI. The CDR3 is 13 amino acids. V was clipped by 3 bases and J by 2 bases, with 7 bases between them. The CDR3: CASSDNPNYGYTF. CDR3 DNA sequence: TGTGCCAGCAGTGACAATCCAAACTATGGCTACACCTTC.

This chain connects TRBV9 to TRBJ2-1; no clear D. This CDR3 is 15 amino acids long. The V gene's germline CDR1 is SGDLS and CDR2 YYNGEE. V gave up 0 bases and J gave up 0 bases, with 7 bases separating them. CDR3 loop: CASSVGRRSYNEQFF. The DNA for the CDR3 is TGTGCCAGCAGCGTAGGCAGGCGCTCCTACAATGAGCAGTTCTTC.

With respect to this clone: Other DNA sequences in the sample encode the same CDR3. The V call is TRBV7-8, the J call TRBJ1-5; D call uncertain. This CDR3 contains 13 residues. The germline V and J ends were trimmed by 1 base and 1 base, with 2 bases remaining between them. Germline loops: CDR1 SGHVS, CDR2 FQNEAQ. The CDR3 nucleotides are TGTGCCAGCAGCTTAGACAGCAATCAGCCCCAGCATTTT. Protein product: CASSLDSNQPQHF.

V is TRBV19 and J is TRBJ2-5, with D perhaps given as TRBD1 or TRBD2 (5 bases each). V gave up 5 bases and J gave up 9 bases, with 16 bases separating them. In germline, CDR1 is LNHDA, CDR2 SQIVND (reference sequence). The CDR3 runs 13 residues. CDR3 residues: CASSGRTGLAQYF. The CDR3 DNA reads TGTGCCAGTAGTGGACGGACGGGGCTGGCCCAGTACTTC.

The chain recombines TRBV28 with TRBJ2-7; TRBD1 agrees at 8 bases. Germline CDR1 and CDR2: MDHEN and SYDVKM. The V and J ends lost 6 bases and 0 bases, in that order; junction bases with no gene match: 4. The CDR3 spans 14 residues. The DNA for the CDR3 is TGTGCCAGCAGGCCCAGGGGGCCCTCCTACGAGCAGTACTTC. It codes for CASRPRGPSYEQYF.

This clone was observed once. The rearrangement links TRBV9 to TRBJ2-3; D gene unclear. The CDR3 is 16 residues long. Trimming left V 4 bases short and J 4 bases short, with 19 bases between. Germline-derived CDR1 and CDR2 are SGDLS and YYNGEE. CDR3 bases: TGTGCCAGCAGCCCCTCCCGGTCAGGTAATTCAGATACGCAGTATTTT. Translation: CASSPSRSGNSDTQYF.

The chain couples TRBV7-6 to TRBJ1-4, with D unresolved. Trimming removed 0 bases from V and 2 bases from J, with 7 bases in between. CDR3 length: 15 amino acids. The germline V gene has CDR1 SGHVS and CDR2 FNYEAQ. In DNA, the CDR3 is TGTGCCAGCAGCTTAGCAGGAACGACTAATGAAAAACTGTTTTTT. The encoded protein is CASSLAGTTNEKLFF.

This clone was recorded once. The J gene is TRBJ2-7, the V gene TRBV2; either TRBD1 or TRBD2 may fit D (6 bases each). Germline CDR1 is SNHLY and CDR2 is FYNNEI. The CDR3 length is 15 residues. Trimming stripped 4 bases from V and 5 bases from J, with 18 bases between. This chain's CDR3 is CASSARGLSVNEQYF. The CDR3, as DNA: TGTGCCAGCAGTGCCCGGGGGCTAAGTGTCAACGAGCAGTACTTC.

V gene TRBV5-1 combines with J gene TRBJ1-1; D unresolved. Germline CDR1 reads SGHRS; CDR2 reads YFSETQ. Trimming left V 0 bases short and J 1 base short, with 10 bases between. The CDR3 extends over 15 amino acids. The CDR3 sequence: CASSLDSLSNTEAFF. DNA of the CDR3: TGCGCCAGCAGCTTGGACAGCCTATCGAACACTGAAGCTTTCTTT.

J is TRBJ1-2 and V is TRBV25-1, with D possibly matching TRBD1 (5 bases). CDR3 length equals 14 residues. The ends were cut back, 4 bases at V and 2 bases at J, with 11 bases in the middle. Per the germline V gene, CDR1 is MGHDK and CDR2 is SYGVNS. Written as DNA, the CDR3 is TGTGCCAGCAGTGGCCCAGGGCCCAACTATGGCTACACCTTC. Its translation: CASSGPGPNYGYTF.

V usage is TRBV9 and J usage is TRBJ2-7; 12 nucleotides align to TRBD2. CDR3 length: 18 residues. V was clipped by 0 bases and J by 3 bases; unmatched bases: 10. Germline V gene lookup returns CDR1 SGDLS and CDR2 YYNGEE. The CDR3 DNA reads TGTGCCAGCAGCGTAGGGCCTAGCGGGAGGGCCTTGGGCTACGAGCAGTACTTC. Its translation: CASSVGPSGRALGYEQYF.